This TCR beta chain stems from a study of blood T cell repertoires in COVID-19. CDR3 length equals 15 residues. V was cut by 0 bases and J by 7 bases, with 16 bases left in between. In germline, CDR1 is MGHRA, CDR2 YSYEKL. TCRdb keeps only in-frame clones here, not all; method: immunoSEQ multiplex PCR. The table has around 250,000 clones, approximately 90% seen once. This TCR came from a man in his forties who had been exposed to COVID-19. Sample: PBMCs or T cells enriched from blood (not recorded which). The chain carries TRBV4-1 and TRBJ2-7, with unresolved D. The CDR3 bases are TGCGCCAGCAGCCAAGAAGAGCGAAAACTACGGGAGCAGTACTTC. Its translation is CASSQEERKLREQYF.